These T cell receptor beta chains were read from a single sample in a study of T-cell memory formation after mild COVID-19. TCRdb reanalysed the 5' RACE reads using MiXCR and keeps one entry per CDR3 protein. This repertoire shows about 150,000 distinct CDR3 sequences, roughly 15% found once; its top ten account for 12% to 15%. Sequencing used PBMCs or a T cell subset sorted from them (not recorded which). The receptors shown here come from an adult woman who had mild COVID-19 (a few samples of this study predate the infection). Cell type and time point are not known. Both conserved end residues are trimmed from each CDR3.

CDR3 protein	V gene	J gene
SVLGTGDNQPQH	TRBV29-1	TRBJ1-5
ASSQGTAGGPFGSYEQY	TRBV4-3	TRBJ2-7
SVPGTGRREQY	TRBV29-1	TRBJ2-7
ASSRGGTGDYEQY	TRBV4-1	TRBJ2-7
ASSTGSPYTDTQY	TRBV5-1	TRBJ2-3
ASSSKRYYEQY	TRBV7-9	TRBJ2-7
ATSDPGTPQH	TRBV24-1	TRBJ1-5
AWMDRGRIRDGYT	TRBV30	TRBJ1-2
ASSLGLQGDTQY	TRBV5-5	TRBJ2-3
ASSQGSGTGNAQY	TRBV4-3	TRBJ2-7
ASSPRLAPSTDTQY	TRBV7-9	TRBJ2-3
ASGAGGAATFNEKLF	TRBV6-5	TRBJ1-4
ASSPRQEEVGEAF	TRBV7-9	TRBJ1-1
ASSVGWFYGYT	TRBV6-5	TRBJ1-2
SVRTGEQPQH	TRBV29-1	TRBJ1-5
ASSLWAGPYEQY	TRBV7-8	TRBJ2-7
ATSDLRTPGDTQY	TRBV24-1	TRBJ2-3